Listed below are T cell receptor beta chains from one sample, sequenced in a study of T cell responses to AZD1222 COVID-19 vaccine. Profiling relied on immunoSEQ multiplex PCR, and the TCRdb table lists in-frame clones only, not all of them. The profile covers 110,000 or so clones, with roughly 90% appearing a single time and about 7.1% taken by the ten largest. The sample here was peripheral blood, taken 28 days after the second AZD1222 dose. Receptor source: an adult who received the AZD1222 COVID-19 vaccine. The CDR3 runs from the conserved cysteine through the conserved F or W. The order of the fields is J gene, V gene, clone size, D gene, CDR3 protein, CDR3 DNA. The D gene is left open where the match is weak. Where a row states a size, it is once, few, many or the class of an expanded clone; other rows omit it.

J: TRBJ1-4; V: TRBV28; size: .; D: TRBD1; CDR3: CASTRPGQGNEKLFF; DNA: TGTGCCAGCACCCGACCGGGACAGGGGAATGAAAAACTGTTTTTT
J: TRBJ1-1; V: TRBV28; size: once; D: .; CDR3: CASSTGTRVTEAFF; DNA: TGTGCCAGCAGTACTGGAACCAGGGTCACTGAAGCTTTCTTT
J: TRBJ2-2; V: TRBV2; size: .; D: TRBD2; CDR3: CASSSSGGTGELFF; DNA: TGTGCCAGCAGTTCTAGCGGGGGAACCGGGGAGCTGTTTTTT
J: TRBJ2-3; V: TRBV7-2; size: once; D: TRBD2; CDR3: CASSLAPSGRPTDTQYF; DNA: TGTGCCAGCAGCCTAGCACCTAGCGGGAGGCCCACAGATACGCAGTATTTT
J: TRBJ2-1; V: TRBV12-3/TRBV12-4; size: .; D: .; CDR3: CASSRSYNEQFF; DNA: TGTGCCAGCAGCCGTTCCTACAATGAGCAGTTCTTC
J: TRBJ2-1; V: TRBV4-3; size: .; D: TRBD2; CDR3: CASSQGLAGGLTTYEQFF; DNA: TGCGCCAGCAGCCAAGGACTAGCGGGAGGGCTGACAACCTATGAGCAGTTCTTC
J: TRBJ2-6; V: TRBV19; size: .; D: .; CDR3: CASSTFPSVGANVLTF; DNA: TGTGCCAGTAGTACTTTCCCCTCGGTAGGGGCCAACGTCCTGACTTTC
J: TRBJ2-3; V: TRBV9; size: .; D: TRBD1; CDR3: CASSHRDRGTDTQYF; DNA: TGTGCCAGCAGTCACCGGGACAGGGGCACAGATACGCAGTATTTT
J: TRBJ2-7; V: TRBV13; size: few; D: .; CDR3: CASSLGRGNSLEQYF; DNA: TGTGCCAGCAGCTTAGGCCGGGGTAATTCTCTCGAGCAGTACTTC
J: TRBJ2-5; V: TRBV11-2; size: .; D: TRBD1; CDR3: CASRMTGSETQYF; DNA: TGTGCCAGCAGGATGACAGGGTCAGAGACCCAGTACTTC
J: TRBJ2-7; V: TRBV19; size: .; D: .; CDR3: CASSMLGFYEQYF; DNA: TGTGCCAGTAGTATGCTTGGGTTCTACGAGCAGTACTTC
J: TRBJ2-2; V: TRBV27; size: .; D: TRBD1; CDR3: CAVRDRGSGELFF; DNA: TGTGCTGTGAGGGACAGGGGGTCCGGGGAGCTGTTTTTT
J: TRBJ2-3; V: TRBV5-1; size: .; D: .; CDR3: CASSLRGTDTQYF; DNA: TGCGCCAGCAGCCTGAGGGGTACAGATACGCAGTATTTT
J: TRBJ1-4; V: TRBV4-1; size: .; D: .; CDR3: CASSLTLGVGEKLFF; DNA: TGCGCCAGCAGCCTTACTCTGGGGGTTGGTGAAAAACTGTTTTTT
J: TRBJ2-2; V: TRBV11-1; size: .; D: .; CDR3: CASRRPSNTGELFF; DNA: TGTGCCAGCAGAAGACCATCGAACACCGGGGAGCTGTTTTTT
J: TRBJ2-7; V: TRBV5-1; size: .; D: .; CDR3: CASSLRPGSSYEQYF; DNA: TGCGCCAGCAGCTTGCGGCCGGGTAGCTCCTACGAGCAGTACTTC
J: TRBJ1-6; V: TRBV6-5; size: .; D: .; CDR3: CASSRGVASPLHF; DNA: TGTGCCAGCAGCCGAGGGGTTGCTTCACCCCTCCACTTT
J: TRBJ2-2; V: TRBV9; size: .; D: .; CDR3: CASSVALGPRGNTGELFF; DNA: TGTGCCAGCAGCGTAGCCCTTGGGCCGCGCGGAAACACCGGGGAGCTGTTTTTT
J: TRBJ2-7; V: TRBV7-8; size: .; D: .; CDR3: CASSLDVGNSYEQYF; DNA: TGTGCCAGCAGCTTAGATGTAGGGAACTCCTACGAGCAGTACTTC
J: TRBJ2-7; V: TRBV12-3/TRBV12-4; size: .; D: .; CDR3: CASSLYGYEQYF; DNA: TGTGCCAGCAGTTTATATGGCTACGAGCAGTACTTC
J: TRBJ2-7; V: TRBV3-1/TRBV3-2; size: .; D: .; CDR3: CASSQDFPAGAYEQYF; DNA: TGTGCCAGCAGCCAAGATTTCCCGGCAGGAGCGTACGAGCAGTACTTC
J: TRBJ2-1; V: TRBV10-1; size: .; D: .; CDR3: CASSKVGDYNEQFF; DNA: TGCGCCAGCTCCAAAGTCGGCGATTACAATGAGCAGTTCTTC
J: TRBJ1-6; V: TRBV7-7; size: .; D: .; CDR3: CAFPAGNTFYRGYNSPLHF; DNA: TGTGCCTTCCCGGCGGGAAATACATTTTATCGGGGCTATAATTCACCCCTCCACTTT
J: TRBJ2-7; V: TRBV6-5; size: .; D: .; CDR3: CASSLSRGNYEQYF; DNA: TGTGCCAGCAGCCTAAGCCGGGGTAACTACGAGCAGTACTTC
J: TRBJ1-5; V: TRBV19; size: .; D: .; CDR3: CASSKEGGPQHF; DNA: TGTGCCAGTAGTAAGGAGGGGGGACCCCAGCATTTT
J: TRBJ1-2; V: TRBV5-1; size: .; D: .; CDR3: CASSSREGGNYGYTF; DNA: TGCGCCAGCAGCTCCCGGGAGGGAGGTAACTATGGCTACACCTTC
J: TRBJ1-6; V: TRBV4-1; size: .; D: .; CDR3: CASSEYGINSPLHF; DNA: TGCGCCAGCAGCGAGTATGGCATTAATTCACCCCTCCACTTT
J: TRBJ1-2; V: TRBV9; size: .; D: .; CDR3: CASSVVGGNYGYTF; DNA: TGTGCCAGCAGCGTAGTCGGAGGGAACTATGGCTACACCTTC
J: TRBJ1-2; V: TRBV23-1; size: .; D: .; CDR3: CASSQSWPDRSCGYTF; DNA: TGCGCCAGCAGTCAATCGTGGCCCGACAGGTCCTGTGGCTACACCTTC
J: TRBJ1-2; V: TRBV28; size: .; D: TRBD1; CDR3: CAIYLAGTENYGYTF; DNA: TGTGCCATCTATCTCGCTGGGACAGAGAACTATGGCTACACCTTC
J: TRBJ1-2; V: TRBV5-5; size: .; D: TRBD1; CDR3: CASSRDRDGYTF; DNA: TGTGCCAGCAGCCGAGACAGGGACGGCTACACCTTC
J: TRBJ1-2; V: TRBV18; size: .; D: .; CDR3: CASSPPIDRVYGYTF; DNA: TGTGCCAGCTCACCACCTATTGACAGAGTCTATGGCTACACCTTC
J: TRBJ2-1; V: TRBV28; size: .; D: TRBD2; CDR3: CASSHLGTSGRWGGANEQFF; DNA: TGTGCCAGCAGTCACCTAGGGACTAGCGGGAGGTGGGGGGGTGCCAATGAGCAGTTCTTC
J: TRBJ1-1; V: TRBV2; size: once; D: .; CDR3: CASSVAGARAFF; DNA: TGTGCCAGCAGTGTTGCAGGCGCAAGAGCTTTCTTT
J: TRBJ2-7; V: TRBV7-8; size: .; D: TRBD1; CDR3: CASSLRTGLFDEQYF; DNA: TGTGCCAGCAGCTTACGGACAGGGCTATTTGACGAGCAGTACTTC
J: TRBJ2-7; V: TRBV18; size: few; D: .; CDR3: CASSPQPGAPYEQYF; DNA: TGTGCCAGCTCACCGCAACCGGGGGCCCCCTACGAGCAGTACTTC
J: TRBJ2-7; V: TRBV2; size: .; D: TRBD1; CDR3: CASSDQGQGNYEQYF; DNA: TGTGCCAGCAGTGACCAGGGACAGGGAAACTACGAGCAGTACTTC
J: TRBJ2-7; V: TRBV5-1; size: .; D: TRBD2; CDR3: CASSPYPSGGSWEQYF; DNA: TGCGCCAGCAGCCCTTATCCTAGCGGGGGCTCTTGGGAGCAGTACTTC
J: TRBJ1-1; V: TRBV27; size: .; D: .; CDR3: CASSLGGLGTEAFF; DNA: TGTGCCAGCAGTTTAGGGGGGCTGGGCACTGAAGCTTTCTTT
J: TRBJ1-2; V: TRBV28; size: .; D: TRBD1; CDR3: CASFNGQGSYGYTF; DNA: TGTGCCAGCTTTAATGGACAGGGTTCCTATGGCTACACCTTC
J: TRBJ1-2; V: TRBV11-3; size: .; D: .; CDR3: CASSLGVDGYTF; DNA: TGTGCCAGCAGCTTAGGAGTCGATGGCTACACCTTC
J: TRBJ2-1; V: TRBV3-1/TRBV3-2; size: .; D: .; CDR3: CASGGGYEQFF; DNA: TGTGCCAGCGGCGGTGGCTATGAGCAGTTCTTC
J: TRBJ1-5; V: TRBV27; size: .; D: .; CDR3: CASSPKEHQPQHF; DNA: TGTGCCAGCAGTCCTAAAGAGCATCAGCCCCAGCATTTT
J: TRBJ1-2; V: TRBV6-5; size: .; D: TRBD1; CDR3: CASSKTGLGYTF; DNA: TGTGCCAGCAGTAAGACAGGGTTGGGCTACACCTTC